These T cell receptor beta chains were read from a single sample in a study of T-cell reconstitution after alpha-beta-depleted transplantation in children. TCRdb analysed the PCR reads with MiXCR anew, one entry per CDR3 protein. Here the sample spans 350,000 to 500,000 distinct CDR3 sequences, around 46% being singletons. The sample consisted of PBMCs, taken before TCRalphabeta/CD19-depleted stem cell transplant. The receptors stem from a girl aged 2 to 9 with aplastic anemia, due to receive a stem cell transplant. CDR3s include the opening cysteine and the closing phenylalanine or tryptophan. Fields, in order: CDR3 protein, clone size, D gene, V gene, CDR3 length, J gene. D genes are given only for firm matches. For some rows the clone size is stated as once, few or many, or as a class when expanded; others skip it.

CDR3 protein: CASSYGIGELFF
clone size: .
D gene: .
V gene: TRBV6-6
CDR3 length: 12
J gene: TRBJ2-2

CDR3 protein: CASSLRHKANIQYF
clone size: few
D gene: .
V gene: TRBV3-1
CDR3 length: 14
J gene: TRBJ2-4

CDR3 protein: CASSQGFGRSTGELFF
clone size: many
D gene: TRBD2
V gene: TRBV4-1
CDR3 length: 16
J gene: TRBJ2-2

CDR3 protein: CSARDWKGFSGNTIYF
clone size: many
D gene: .
V gene: TRBV20-1
CDR3 length: 16
J gene: TRBJ1-3

CDR3 protein: CSARSHPGQGEDGYTF
clone size: many
D gene: TRBD1
V gene: TRBV20-1
CDR3 length: 16
J gene: TRBJ1-2

CDR3 protein: CSAGTNRIDSPLHF
clone size: .
D gene: .
V gene: TRBV20-1
CDR3 length: 14
J gene: TRBJ1-6

CDR3 protein: CASSWSGRGADTQYF
clone size: .
D gene: TRBD2
V gene: TRBV5-1
CDR3 length: 15
J gene: TRBJ2-3

CDR3 protein: CSARGGQGASWETQYF
clone size: few
D gene: TRBD1
V gene: TRBV20-1
CDR3 length: 16
J gene: TRBJ2-5

CDR3 protein: CASSLVGTAGSYNEQFF
clone size: .
D gene: .
V gene: TRBV7-2
CDR3 length: 17
J gene: TRBJ2-1

CDR3 protein: CASSLGGHGYQQYF
clone size: once
D gene: .
V gene: TRBV5-6
CDR3 length: 14
J gene: TRBJ2-7

CDR3 protein: CATSRAGGGTEAFF
clone size: many
D gene: .
V gene: TRBV15
CDR3 length: 14
J gene: TRBJ1-1

CDR3 protein: CASSFMDYEQYF
clone size: .
D gene: .
V gene: TRBV12-3/TRBV12-4
CDR3 length: 12
J gene: TRBJ2-7

CDR3 protein: CSAKEPTDEKLFF
clone size: few
D gene: .
V gene: TRBV20-1
CDR3 length: 13
J gene: TRBJ1-4

CDR3 protein: CASSPNSGTYNEQFF
clone size: many
D gene: .
V gene: TRBV3-1
CDR3 length: 15
J gene: TRBJ2-1

CDR3 protein: CASSPPRTGDTGELFF
clone size: .
D gene: TRBD1
V gene: TRBV5-5
CDR3 length: 16
J gene: TRBJ2-2

CDR3 protein: CASSLEAVGRLYNEQFF
clone size: .
D gene: .
V gene: TRBV5-1
CDR3 length: 17
J gene: TRBJ2-1

CDR3 protein: CASSESGEETQYF
clone size: .
D gene: .
V gene: TRBV10-1
CDR3 length: 13
J gene: TRBJ2-5

CDR3 protein: CASSEFRQGVTDTQYF
clone size: .
D gene: TRBD1
V gene: TRBV2
CDR3 length: 16
J gene: TRBJ2-3

CDR3 protein: CASSESLSGRGNTQYF
clone size: many
D gene: TRBD2
V gene: TRBV10-2
CDR3 length: 16
J gene: TRBJ2-3

CDR3 protein: CASSGTGPSPLHF
clone size: .
D gene: TRBD1
V gene: TRBV5-1
CDR3 length: 13
J gene: TRBJ1-6

CDR3 protein: CSARVGQQFF
clone size: few
D gene: .
V gene: TRBV20-1
CDR3 length: 10
J gene: TRBJ2-1

CDR3 protein: CASSLTSGAFF
clone size: few
D gene: .
V gene: TRBV7-2
CDR3 length: 11
J gene: TRBJ1-1

CDR3 protein: CASRVGTDTQYF
clone size: .
D gene: .
V gene: TRBV28
CDR3 length: 12
J gene: TRBJ2-3

CDR3 protein: CASSAAQFNQPQHF
clone size: .
D gene: .
V gene: TRBV25-1
CDR3 length: 14
J gene: TRBJ1-5

CDR3 protein: CATLETTGINYGYTF
clone size: few
D gene: .
V gene: TRBV28
CDR3 length: 15
J gene: TRBJ1-2

CDR3 protein: CASSFDLSGNTIYF
clone size: few
D gene: .
V gene: TRBV5-6
CDR3 length: 14
J gene: TRBJ1-3

CDR3 protein: CASSSVTDTQYF
clone size: few
D gene: .
V gene: TRBV5-6
CDR3 length: 12
J gene: TRBJ2-3

CDR3 protein: CASQDRGLYSNQPQHF
clone size: .
D gene: TRBD1
V gene: TRBV19
CDR3 length: 16
J gene: TRBJ1-5

CDR3 protein: CASSALQGAFDYEQYF
clone size: .
D gene: TRBD1
V gene: TRBV4-2
CDR3 length: 16
J gene: TRBJ2-7

CDR3 protein: CATYTKTSGNTIYF
clone size: .
D gene: .
V gene: TRBV6-1
CDR3 length: 14
J gene: TRBJ1-3

CDR3 protein: CSVARQGANTQYF
clone size: many
D gene: TRBD1
V gene: TRBV29-1
CDR3 length: 13
J gene: TRBJ2-3

CDR3 protein: CSASGHSGGPADTQYF
clone size: .
D gene: TRBD2
V gene: TRBV20-1
CDR3 length: 16
J gene: TRBJ2-3

CDR3 protein: CASLAGVPSYNEQFF
clone size: .
D gene: TRBD2
V gene: TRBV6-1
CDR3 length: 15
J gene: TRBJ2-1

CDR3 protein: CASSASGGGETQYF
clone size: .
D gene: TRBD1
V gene: TRBV12-3/TRBV12-4
CDR3 length: 14
J gene: TRBJ2-5

CDR3 protein: CASSPQTSYNEQFF
clone size: .
D gene: .
V gene: TRBV7-2
CDR3 length: 14
J gene: TRBJ2-1

CDR3 protein: CASSPQAARYF
clone size: .
D gene: .
V gene: TRBV7-9
CDR3 length: 11
J gene: TRBJ2-7

CDR3 protein: CASRDREKSYEQYF
clone size: many
D gene: TRBD1
V gene: TRBV12-3/TRBV12-4
CDR3 length: 14
J gene: TRBJ2-7

CDR3 protein: CASSSEDGDAYEQYF
clone size: .
D gene: .
V gene: TRBV5-1
CDR3 length: 15
J gene: TRBJ2-7

CDR3 protein: CASSVGKQTSGRSWSSYNEQFF
clone size: .
D gene: TRBD2
V gene: TRBV9
CDR3 length: 22
J gene: TRBJ2-1

CDR3 protein: CSAMRAIGETQYF
clone size: .
D gene: .
V gene: TRBV20-1
CDR3 length: 13
J gene: TRBJ2-5

CDR3 protein: CSARERTDYEQYF
clone size: .
D gene: .
V gene: TRBV20-1
CDR3 length: 13
J gene: TRBJ2-7

CDR3 protein: CSVPPGLGTTQPQHF
clone size: .
D gene: .
V gene: TRBV20-1
CDR3 length: 15
J gene: TRBJ1-5

CDR3 protein: CATEQGSLAQTYNEQFF
clone size: .
D gene: .
V gene: TRBV10-3
CDR3 length: 17
J gene: TRBJ2-1

CDR3 protein: CASSPSGRAPNEKLFF
clone size: .
D gene: .
V gene: TRBV5-1
CDR3 length: 16
J gene: TRBJ1-4

CDR3 protein: CASSFDSFSGNTIYF
clone size: .
D gene: .
V gene: TRBV12-3/TRBV12-4
CDR3 length: 15
J gene: TRBJ1-3